This T cell receptor (beta chain) was identified during a study of blood T cell repertoires in COVID-19. Study as a whole: COVID-19 samples collected from the United States, Italy and Spain covered acute and convalescent phases.

The method was immunoSEQ multiplex PCR; TCRdb's version includes in-frame clones alone and lacks a portion of them. Of hundreds of thousands of clones in the sample, roughly 85% are singletons; the top ten hold more than 1.4%. This CDR3 contains 16 residues. V lost 1 base to trimming and J lost 0 bases; unmatched junction nucleotides: 2. CDR1 and CDR2 (germline): SGHTS, YDEGEE. Material: peripheral blood. This chain uses TRBV5-8 with TRBJ1-3; 9 nucleotides agree with TRBD1. The origin of this receptor is a woman between 25 and 40 years old with active or convalescent COVID-19. The CDR3 bases are TGTGCCAGCAGCTTGTGGGGACAGGGCTCTGGAAACACCATATATTTT. It translates to CASSLWGQGSGNTIYF.